This TCR beta chain was profiled in a study of CXCR3-negative and CXCR3-positive naive CD8 T cells. General study results and limits: Most assays used freshly isolated PBMCs, as cryopreservation partially reduced CXCR3. The naive subsets expressed comparable surface CD5, and the authors inferred TCR strength from TRB CDR3 properties. CXCR3-positive naive cells had TRB CDR3s that were more hydrophobic than CXCR3-negative naive cells had.

The study sorted every CD8+ T cell subset in triplicate at 300,000 cells each. cDNA libraries for TRB were generated by 5' RACE incorporating UMI labels. TCRdb reprocessed the 5' RACE reads and stores each CDR3 protein as one record, lacking DNA. The ten most abundant clones cover about 0.42% of a sample with more than 45,000 distinct CDR3 sequences. Concerning this clonotype itself: Its antigen is unidentified.

Germline CDR1 reads MNHEY; CDR2 reads SMNVEV (reference sequence). The CDR3 length is 15 residues. This TCR was recovered from a human donor in good health. Some clones in this sample may be carry-over from other donors' samples. The V and J genes are TRBV27 and TRBJ2-1; the TCRdb call, TRBD1, lacks DNA for checking. Sequencing was performed on naive CXCR3- CD8+ T cells from blood. Subset specified: CD45RO-CCR7+CD27+CD95- naive CD8+ T cells lacking CXCR3 (TNR3-). The CDR3 protein is CASSVGTGLDNEQFF.